These 17 T cell receptor beta chains came from one sample sequenced in a study. TCRdb analysed the 5' RACE reads with MiXCR anew, one entry per CDR3 protein. The sample consists of about 8,600 distinct CDR3 sequences, roughly 16% of them appearing once. Material: memory CD4+ T cells sorted from blood. The subset is: memory CD4+ T cells, CD4+CD45RO+CD25-. The receptors come from a female donor with breast cancer.

CDR3 residues: CSARGGTQPQHF. The CDR3, as DNA: TGCAGTGCAAGGGGGGGAACCCAGCCCCAGCATTTT. The rearrangement uses TRBV20-1 and TRBJ1-5, with D perhaps matching TRBD1 (6 bases). Germline CDR1 reads DFQATT; CDR2 reads SNEGSKA (reference sequence). There are 12 residues in the CDR3. The V gene lost 6 bases and the J gene lost 7 bases, with 13 bases spanning the gap.

This clonotype occurred many times. This chain connects TRBV18 to TRBJ2-1; TRBD2 aligns across 10 bases. The junction had 15 bases not matched to a gene; V was cut back by 5 bases and J by 8 bases. The germline gives CDR1 KGHSH, CDR2 LQKENI. The CDR3 is 17 amino acids. CDR3 loop: CASSSLSSGRGGDEQFF. As DNA, the CDR3 is TGTGCCAGCTCATCCCTTTCTAGCGGGAGAGGAGGCGATGAGCAGTTCTTC.

This clonotype is labeled as medium-sized. The chain links TRBV28 to TRBJ2-7; 10 bases are shared with TRBD2. This CDR3 region has 14 residues. CDR1 and CDR2 (germline): MDHEN, SYDVKM. The trim removed 6 bases at V and 3 bases at J, leaving 5 bases unmatched. In nucleotides, the CDR3 is TGTGCCAGCAGAGTAGCGGGAGGTATCTACGAGCAGTACTTC. Translating gives CASRVAGGIYEQYF. The complete variable domain, with remaining parts taken from reference TRBV28 and TRBJ2-7, reads DVKVTQSSRYLVKRTGEKVFLECVQDMDHENMFWYRQDPGLGLRLIYFSYDVKMKEKGDIPEGYSVSREKKERFSLILESASTNQTSMYLCASRVAGGIYEQYFGPGTRLTVT.

In its sample, this clonotype was seen a few times. The chain links TRBV5-1 to TRBJ1-1; D perhaps matches TRBD1 (5 bases). Germline loops: CDR1 SGHRS, CDR2 YFSETQ. Trimming left V 1 base short and J 2 bases short, with 9 bases between. The CDR3 totals 14 residues. DNA of the CDR3: TGCGCCAGCAGCTTGTGGGGCGACAACACTGAAGCTTTCTTT. It encodes CASSLWGDNTEAFF.

This clonotype is medium-sized by share. The V call is TRBV25-1, the J call TRBJ1-1; D not certain. V lost 8 bases to trimming and J lost 2 bases, with 12 bases between them. Germline assignment: CDR1 MGHDK and CDR2 SYGVNS. This CDR3 has 13 residues. CDR3 coding DNA: TGTGCCAGCCACCGGGCCCCAAACACTGAAGCTTTCTTT. Protein sequence: CASHRAPNTEAFF.

By share of the sample, this clonotype is medium-sized. The chain combines TRBV20-1 with TRBJ1-2; 12 bases are shared with TRBD1. The CDR3 totals 12 residues. Germline CDR1 is DFQATT and CDR2 is SNEGSKA (reference sequence). CDR3 DNA sequence: TGCAGGGGGGGACAGGGGGCAATTGGCTACACCTTC. Protein sequence: CRGGQGAIGYTF.

In its sample, this clonotype ranks as medium-sized. The J gene is TRBJ1-6, the V gene TRBV27, with D tentatively TRBD1 (6 bases). The CDR3 runs to 14 residues. The V end lost 6 bases, the J end lost 9 bases, and 15 bases lay between the germline ends. Per the germline V gene, CDR1 is MNHEY and CDR2 is SMNVEV (reference sequence). This CDR3 reads CASRGGGGRSPLHF. In nucleotides, the CDR3 is TGTGCCAGCAGAGGTGGGGGGGGGCGTTCACCCCTCCACTTT.

The chain uses TRBV4-1 and TRBJ1-2, with TRBD1 identical over 11 bases. V lost 4 bases to trimming and J lost 7 bases; unmatched junction nucleotides: 2. CDR3 size: 13 residues. Germline assignment: CDR1 MGHRA and CDR2 YSYEKL. For the CDR3, the DNA is TGCGCCAGCAGCCGGGGGACAGGGGGTGGCTACACCTTC. Amino acid sequence: CASSRGTGGGYTF.

This clonotype was seen only a few times. V gene TRBV5-3 combines with J gene TRBJ1-1; D is unclear. TRBV5-3 is classed as an ORF, of uncertain function. V gave up 1 base and J gave up 5 bases, with 15 bases separating them. This CDR3 is 15 amino acids long. The CDR3 here is CARSLLGELRTEAFF. The CDR3 DNA is TGTGCCAGAAGCTTGCTGGGAGAATTACGGACTGAAGCTTTCTTT.

Sample share makes this clonotype medium-sized (0.01 to 0.1%). The chain links TRBV5-1 to TRBJ2-2; TRBD1 aligns across 10 bases. This CDR3 region has 16 residues. V dropped 4 bases and J dropped 6; count of bases not matched to a gene: 9. Germline V gene sequence: CDR1 SGHRS, CDR2 YFSETQ. The CDR3: CASSATGQGLAGELFF. CDR3 DNA: TGCGCCAGCAGCGCTACGGGACAGGGGTTGGCCGGGGAGCTGTTTTTT.

By sample share, this clonotype is medium-sized. The chain combines TRBV12-3 or TRBV12-4 with TRBJ1-6; D is uncertain. The CDR3 runs 13 residues. V gave up 7 bases and J gave up 3 bases, with 7 bases separating them. The chain's CDR3 is CASIENYNSPLHF. The CDR3 region has the DNA TGTGCCAGCATTGAGAACTATAATTCACCCCTCCACTTT.

In this sample, this clonotype is medium-sized. The V gene is TRBV5-1, the J gene TRBJ2-6; D perhaps matches TRBD2 (5 bases). Trimming removed 0 bases at V and 4 bases at J, with 11 bases between. The CDR3 totals 16 residues. Germline values: CDR1 SGHRS, CDR2 YFSETQ. The CDR3 DNA reads TGCGCCAGCAGCTTGGATGAGAGGGTCGGGGCCAACGTCCTGACTTTC. Amino acid sequence: CASSLDERVGANVLTF.

The sample holds many counts of this clonotype. The V call is TRBV7-2, the J call TRBJ2-2, with D perhaps given as TRBD1 or TRBD2 (6 bases each). The germline V gene encodes CDR1 SGHTA and CDR2 FQGNSA. The CDR3 contains 14 residues. The V end lost 1 base, the J end lost 5 bases, and 8 bases lay between the germline ends. The DNA for the CDR3 is TGTGCCAGCAGCTTAGAGGGGGGAACCGGGGAGCTGTTTTTT. Translated, it gives CASSLEGGTGELFF.

This clonotype was recorded a few times. This clone may be a read error of a much larger clone one base away. The CDR3 ends on some other residue instead of the conserved phenylalanine or tryptophan, so this is likely a read error. The genes are TRBV3-1 and TRBJ2-5; D may be TRBD2 (5 bases). This CDR3 comprises 14 residues. The V gene's germline CDR1 is LGHDT and CDR2 YNNKEL (reference sequence). Trimming removed 5 bases at V and 4 bases at J, with 14 bases between. The CDR3 DNA sequence: TGTGCCAGCAGCTCGCGGGTCCAAGGAGAGACCCAGTACTCC. Its protein is CASSSRVQGETQYS.

In its sample, this clonotype is medium-sized. The chain combines TRBV4-2 with TRBJ1-3; 9 bases match TRBD1. J gave up 0 bases and V 1 base, and 1 base lay outside the gene matches. This CDR3 has 16 residues. Germline values: CDR1 LGHNA, CDR2 YNFKEQ. The CDR3 reads CASSQVGQGSGNTIYF. The CDR3 nucleotides are TGTGCCAGCAGCCAAGTGGGACAGGGCTCTGGAAACACCATATATTTT.

This clonotype was seen many times. This sequence joins TRBV13 and TRBJ2-7, with D unresolved. This CDR3 is built from 11 residues. Germline values: CDR1 PRHDT, CDR2 FYEKMQ (reference sequence). Trimming stripped 6 bases from V and 5 bases from J, with 8 bases between. The CDR3 sequence is CASRRSHEQYF. CDR3 nucleotide sequence: TGTGCCAGCAGGCGTAGCCACGAGCAGTACTTC.

By share, this clonotype ranks as medium-sized. The rearrangement uses TRBV7-3 and TRBJ2-5; tentatively, D is TRBD1 (5 bases). Trimming stripped 2 bases from V and 5 bases from J, with 12 bases between. The length of the CDR3 is 14 residues. Germline V CDR1 and CDR2: SGHTA, FQGTGA. As DNA, the CDR3 is TGTGCCAGCAGCTTAGCAGGGCAATTGGAGACCCAGTACTTC. Protein sequence: CASSLAGQLETQYF.